This TCR beta chain was profiled in a study of control samples from healthy donors and cancer patients. V gave up 2 bases and J gave up 3 bases; unmatched junction bases: 13. Germline CDR1 reads SGHNT; CDR2 reads YYREEE (reference sequence). CDR3 length: 17 residues. Using immunoSEQ multiplex PCR, the repertoire was profiled, and TCRdb retains in-frame clones only, with some absent. The top ten clones hold over 9% of a sample with more than 110,000 clones, 92% of them seen once. The chain uses TRBV5-4 and TRBJ2-7; 8 positions match TRBD1. Sequencing input: blood. The receptor's source is a man aged 25-45 years in good health. For the CDR3, the DNA is TGTGCCAGCAGCTTAGGTCCCGGACAGGGAGACTTCTACGAGCAGTACTTC. This gives the protein CASSLGPGQGDFYEQYF.